One and the same sample provided the 9 T cell receptor beta chains below, sequenced in a study of OX40 agonist ivuxolimab in advanced cancers. Libraries were prepared by immunoSEQ multiplex PCR; TCRdb keeps only in-frame clonotypes and omits some of them. The sample holds more than 9,500 clones, around 76% seen once. Sequencing used CD4+ or CD8+ T cells sorted from blood, obtained in a trial of the OX40 agonist ivuxolimab. These receptors were collected from an adult with an advanced solid tumor such as melanoma, head and neck, liver or kidney cancer.

The chain combines TRBV6-5 with TRBJ1-1; TRBD1 might be the D (6 bases). This CDR3 region has 16 residues. With 4 bases removed from V and 0 bases from J, the gap between germline ends came to 15 bases. CDR1 is MNHEY, CDR2 SVGAGI, per germline. The CDR3 sequence: CASSLSGQSVNTEAFF. As DNA, the CDR3 is TGTGCCAGCAGTTTATCCGGACAGTCTGTGAACACTGAAGCTTTCTTT.

This clone was seen a single time. The V call is TRBV6-1, the J call TRBJ2-1, with TRBD1 identical over 7 bases. Germline V gene sequence: CDR1 MNHNS, CDR2 SASEGT. This CDR3 comprises 13 residues. V gave up 2 bases and J gave up 8 bases; unmatched junction bases: 3. DNA for the CDR3: TGTGCCAGCAGTGAAAGGGGGCGGGATGAGCAGTTCTTC. It translates to CASSERGRDEQFF.

The chain employs TRBV2 and TRBJ1-5, with D possibly being TRBD1 (6 bases). Germline V gene sequence: CDR1 SNHLY, CDR2 FYNNEI. The CDR3 is 14 amino acids. The V gene lost 7 bases and the J gene lost 3 bases, with 13 bases spanning the gap. Here the CDR3 DNA reads TGTGCCAGCACCTTAGCGGGGGCCAATCAGCCCCAGCATTTT. Protein product: CASTLAGANQPQHF.

The gene calls are TRBV30 and TRBJ2-3; 11 bases line up with TRBD2. The CDR3 spans 16 residues. Losses at the gene ends were 1 base for V and 4 bases for J; bases not matched to a gene: 7. Germline values: CDR1 GTSNPN, CDR2 SVGIG (reference sequence). Here the CDR3 DNA reads TGTGCCTGGAGTGGGTTAGCGGGAGGGGGGCCAGATACGCAGTATTTT. Translating it yields CAWSGLAGGGPDTQYF.

The chain joins TRBV2 to TRBJ2-3; 10 bases agree with TRBD2. The junction had 10 bases not matched to a gene; V was cut back by 9 bases and J by 4 bases. The CDR3 is made up of 15 amino acids. Germline V gene sequence: CDR1 SNHLY, CDR2 FYNNEI. CDR3: CASRELAGVSDTQYF. The CDR3 DNA follows: TGTGCCAGTCGAGAGCTAGCGGGAGTGTCAGATACGCAGTATTTT. The full variable domain, rest sourced from reference TRBV2 and TRBJ2-3, is EPEVTQTPSHQVTQMGQEVILRCVPISNHLYFYWYRQILGQKVEFLVSFYNNEISEKSEIFDDQFSVERPDGSNFTLKIRSTKLEDSAMYFCASRELAGVSDTQYFGPGTRLTVL.

The genes are TRBV11-2 and TRBJ2-1; the D is unclear. This CDR3 contains 13 residues. Per the germline V gene, CDR1 is SGHAT and CDR2 is FQNNGV. Trimming left V 1 base short and J 7 bases short, with 8 bases between. CDR3 nucleotides: TGTGCCAGCAGCTTAGCCCCGGTAAATGAGCAGTTCTTC. Residues: CASSLAPVNEQFF.

The rearrangement joins TRBV5-8 to TRBJ2-7; 9 bases align to TRBD2. Germline loops: CDR1 SGHTS, CDR2 YDEGEE. Trimming at V came to 0 bases and at J to 2 bases, leaving 3 bases not matched to a gene. The length of the CDR3 is 15 residues. The CDR3 sequence: CASSLGLAGPYEQYV. In nucleotides, the CDR3 is TGTGCCAGCAGCTTGGGGCTAGCGGGGCCCTACGAGCAGTACGTC.

This sequence joins TRBV28 and TRBJ2-1; 10 nucleotides agree with TRBD2. Germline CDR1 is MDHEN and CDR2 is SYDVKM. The V gene end was trimmed by 5 bases and the J gene end by 6 bases; junction bases not matched to a gene: 4. The CDR3 has 14 residues. The CDR3 coding sequence is TGTGCCAGCAGTAAGCGGGAGGGCCGCAATGAGCAGTTCTTC. It is translated as CASSKREGRNEQFF.

In its sample, this clone is medium-sized (0.01 to 0.1%). The chain is built from TRBV7-9 and TRBJ2-7; no firm D call. Per germline, CDR1 SEHNR and CDR2 FQNEAQ (reference sequence). The CDR3 extends over 14 amino acids. V was cut by 1 base and J by 2 bases, with 9 bases left in between. As DNA, the CDR3 is TGTGCCAGCAGCTTAGGGGTAAGAACCTACGAGCAGTACTTC. Amino acids: CASSLGVRTYEQYF.